The rows below give T cell receptor beta chains drawn from one sample of a study of blood T cell repertoires in COVID-19. Assay: immunoSEQ multiplex PCR; the TCRdb copy retains only in-frame clones and omits some. The sample consists of 25,000 to 30,000 clones, roughly 80% of them appearing once. Sample: peripheral blood. The receptors were sampled from a woman in her sixties with acute or convalescent COVID-19. Each CDR3 is given with its conserved first and last residue. The order of the fields is V gene, clone size, D gene, J gene, CDR3 DNA, CDR3 protein. The D gene is left open where the match is weak. Only part of the rows carry a size: once, few, many, or a class if the clone is expanded.

TRBV28	-	-	TRBJ2-5	TGTGCCAGCAGGAGGGGACGGAGGGCCCAGTACTTC	CASRRGRRAQYF
TRBV12-3/TRBV12-4	few	-	TRBJ1-1	TGTGCCAGCGCGGGGAGATGGAACACTGAAGCTTTCTTT	CASAGRWNTEAFF
TRBV2	-	-	TRBJ2-5	TGTGCCAGCAGTGAATTCGGGGTGGGGACCCAGTACTTC	CASSEFGVGTQYF
TRBV5-1	-	-	TRBJ1-2	TGCGCCAGCAGCTCGGACAGTAGCGGCTACACCTTC	CASSSDSSGYTF
TRBV19	once	TRBD1	TRBJ1-1	TGTGCCAGTAAACAGGGGGGCCCTGTGAACACTGAAGCTTTCTTT	CASKQGGPVNTEAFF
TRBV9	-	-	TRBJ2-3	TGTGCCAGCAGCGTATTGACTAGTCGAGATACGCAGTATTTT	CASSVLTSRDTQYF
TRBV5-1	-	-	TRBJ2-3	TGCGCCAGCAGCTTGGCCCCCATACAGGGCTCCACAGATACGCAGTATTTT	CASSLAPIQGSTDTQYF
TRBV2	-	TRBD1	TRBJ1-5	TGTGCCAGCACCGAGGTGGCAGGGGGACAGCCCCAGCATTTT	CASTEVAGGQPQHF
TRBV5-1	-	TRBD2	TRBJ2-5	TGCGCCAGCAGCTTCGGGAAATCTAGCGGGGGCTTAGAGACCCAGTACTTC	CASSFGKSSGGLETQYF
TRBV20-1	-	-	TRBJ2-5	TGCAGTGCTAGAGGTGCGGAGACCCAGTACTTC	CSARGAETQYF
TRBV28	-	-	TRBJ2-4	TGTGCCAGCACCGCCCCCATATCCGACTCGGCCAAAAACATTCAGTACTTC	CASTAPISDSAKNIQYF
TRBV6-2/TRBV6-3	few	TRBD2	TRBJ2-1	TGTGCCAGCAGTTACCAAACGCGGGGGAATGAGCAGTTCTTC	CASSYQTRGNEQFF
TRBV6-5	-	-	TRBJ1-6	TGTGCCACCTTAGCAAGCTCCTATAATTCACCCCTCCACTTT	CATLASSYNSPLHF
TRBV24-1	-	TRBD1	TRBJ2-2	TGTGCCACCGGGGACAGCCCTACCGGGGAGCTGTTTTTT	CATGDSPTGELFF
TRBV2	-	TRBD2	TRBJ2-5	TGTGCCAGCAGTGAACGAGGACTAGCGGGGGGGACTAAAGAGACCCAGTACTTC	CASSERGLAGGTKETQYF
TRBV5-6	few	-	TRBJ1-2	TGTGCCAGCAAGGTCGGGCCAGGGGACCACTATGGCTACACCTTC	CASKVGPGDHYGYTF
TRBV10-1	-	TRBD2	TRBJ2-5	TGCGCCAGCAGTGAGTCGACTAGCGGGGGCCGGGAGACCCAGTACTTC	CASSESTSGGRETQYF
TRBV6-5	-	TRBD1	TRBJ1-2	TGTGCCAGCACTTCAGGGGGCGCTAACTATGGCTACACCTTC	CASTSGGANYGYTF
TRBV5-6	-	-	TRBJ1-2	TGTGCCAGCAGCTACCTCAGGGGTTCTAACTATGGCTACACCTTC	CASSYLRGSNYGYTF
TRBV30	-	TRBD1	TRBJ1-2	TGTGCCTGGAATCAGGGACAGGGCTATGGCTACACCTTC	CAWNQGQGYGYTF
TRBV18	-	TRBD1	TRBJ2-1	TGTGCCAGCTCAGCCGGGACAGGGCCCAATGAGCAGTTCTTC	CASSAGTGPNEQFF
TRBV29-1	-	-	TRBJ2-2	TGCAGCGTTAGAAATAGCGAGAACACCGGGGAGCTGTTTTTT	CSVRNSENTGELFF
TRBV19	medium-sized	-	TRBJ1-6	TGTGCCACTGGGGACACTTGGAGCTCCTATAATTCACCCCTCCACTTT	CATGDTWSSYNSPLHF
TRBV6-5	-	-	TRBJ1-2	TGTGCCAGCAGTTACTCGCTACGATATGGCTACACCTTC	CASSYSLRYGYTF
TRBV30	-	TRBD1	TRBJ1-1	TGTGCCTGGGACAGGGAAGCGTGGACTGAAGCTTTCTTT	CAWDREAWTEAFF
TRBV19	-	TRBD1	TRBJ1-1	TGTGCCAGTAGTATAATGTGGGACAGGGGGCTGAACACTGAAGCTTTCTTT	CASSIMWDRGLNTEAFF